This T cell receptor beta chain was obtained from a study of beta chain features in type 1 diabetes. Study information: Patients and healthy donors were similar in age, gender and cell yields.

This clone was seen a handful of times. V trimming: 8 bases; J trimming: 6 bases; junction bases outside the gene matches: 7. Germline V gives CDR1 PRHDT, CDR2 FYEKMQ (reference sequence). The CDR3 covers 13 residues. CD4+ cells of the naive, central memory, regulatory and stem cell-like memory types were sorted via CD45RO/CCR7/CD25/CD127/CD95/CD27. The study reverse transcribed the entire isolated RNA, so it sequenced expressed TCRB transcripts. Sequenced by immunoSEQ multiplex PCR; TCRdb stores in-frame clones only, minus some. This table holds roughly 250,000 clones, 9% to 10% found once. The TCR originated in a woman aged 18-29 years in good health. This rearrangement joins TRBV13 to TRBJ1-5; 7 bases map to TRBD1. Sequences were obtained from naive CD4+ T cells from blood. CDR3 in amino acids: CASAPDRVQPQHF. As DNA, the CDR3 is TGTGCCAGCGCCCCCGACAGGGTTCAGCCCCAGCATTTT. Drawing the rest from reference TRBV13 and TRBJ1-5, the complete variable domain is AAGVIQSPRHLIKEKRETATLKCYPIPRHDTVYWYQQGPGQDPQFLISFYEKMQSDKGSIPDRFSAQQFSDYHSELNMSSLELGDSALYFCASAPDRVQPQHFGDGTRLSIL.